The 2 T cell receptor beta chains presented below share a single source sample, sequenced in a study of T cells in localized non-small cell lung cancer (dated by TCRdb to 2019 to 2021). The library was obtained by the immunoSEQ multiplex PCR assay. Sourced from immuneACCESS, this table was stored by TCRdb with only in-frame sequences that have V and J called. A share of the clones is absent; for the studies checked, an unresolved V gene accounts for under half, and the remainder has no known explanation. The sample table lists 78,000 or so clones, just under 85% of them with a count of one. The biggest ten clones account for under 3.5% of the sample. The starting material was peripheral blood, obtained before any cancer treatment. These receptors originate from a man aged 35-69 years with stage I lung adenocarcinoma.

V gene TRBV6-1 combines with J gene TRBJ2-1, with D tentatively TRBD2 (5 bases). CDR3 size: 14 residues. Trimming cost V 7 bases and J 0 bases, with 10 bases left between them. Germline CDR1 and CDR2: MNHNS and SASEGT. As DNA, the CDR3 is TGTGCCAGCAAGAGCGGATTCTCCTACAATGAGCAGTTCTTC. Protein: CASKSGFSYNEQFF.

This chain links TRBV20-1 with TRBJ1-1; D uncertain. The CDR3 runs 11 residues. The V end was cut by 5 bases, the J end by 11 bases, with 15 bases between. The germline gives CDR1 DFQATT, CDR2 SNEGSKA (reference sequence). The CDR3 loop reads CSAPRSGLAFF. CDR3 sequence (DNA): TGCAGTGCTCCACGGAGTGGTCTGGCTTTCTTT.